The 18 T cell receptor beta chains reported below all come from one sample, sequenced in a study of blood T cell repertoires in COVID-19. The protocol was immunoSEQ multiplex PCR, while the TCRdb copy is restricted to in-frame clones and leaves out a portion. The sample contains 90,000 to 140,000 clones, roughly 80% of which appear only once. Sequenced sample: peripheral blood. The source is a woman in her sixties or seventies with acute or convalescent COVID-19.

The J gene is TRBJ1-2, the V gene TRBV27, with a possible D match to TRBD1 (5 bases). The CDR3 runs to 16 residues. Trimming stripped 3 bases from V and 4 bases from J, with 18 bases between. Germline V lookup: CDR1 MNHEY, CDR2 SMNVEV (reference sequence). CDR3 sequence (DNA): TGTGCCAGCAGTTTTCGGGGGGGGAGGGACGGCTATGGCTACACCTTC. Its translation: CASSFRGGRDGYGYTF.

DNA of the CDR3: TGTGCCAGCAGACACGAGACAGTGAACACCGGGGAGCTGTTTTTT. It yields the protein CASRHETVNTGELFF. This sequence joins TRBV2 and TRBJ2-2; TRBD1 might be the D (5 bases). Looked up from germline, CDR1 is SNHLY and CDR2 is FYNNEI. The germline V and J ends were trimmed by 6 bases and 1 base, with 12 bases remaining between them. The CDR3 extends over 15 amino acids.

CDR3 in DNA: TGTGCCAGCAGCGCGGGACTAGCGGGGGGCGGGGGCAGCGGCACAGATACGCAGTATTTT. It is translated as CASSAGLAGGGGSGTDTQYF. The rearrangement links TRBV11-3 to TRBJ2-3, with TRBD2 matching over 15 bases. The V segment lost 5 bases and the J segment 1 base; nucleotides outside the gene matches: 13. Germline-derived CDR1 and CDR2 are SGHNT and YENEEA. The CDR3 totals 20 residues.

The sample holds a few counts of this clone. V gene TRBV2 combines with J gene TRBJ2-7; TRBD1 matches at 10 bases. V lost 9 bases and J lost 3; bases outside the gene matches: 2. This CDR3 has 12 amino acids. From germline, CDR1 is SNHLY and CDR2 FYNNEI. The CDR3 nucleotides are TGTGCCAGGACAGGGGGCGGCTACGAGCAGTACTTC. Amino acid sequence: CARTGGGYEQYF.

The V gene is TRBV12-3 or TRBV12-4, the J gene TRBJ1-1, with D uncertain. The V end was cut by 7 bases, the J end by 1 base, with 10 bases between. The CDR3 is 13 residues long. CDR3 residues: CASTQQTNTEAFF. The CDR3 coding sequence is TGTGCCAGCACCCAACAGACGAACACTGAAGCTTTCTTT.

This clone was picked up one time. V usage is TRBV2 and J usage is TRBJ2-1, with D perhaps TRBD2 (5 bases). V shed 6 bases and J shed 6 bases, with 21 bases lying between them. There are 16 residues in the CDR3. Looked up from germline, CDR1 is SNHLY and CDR2 is FYNNEI. Here the CDR3 reads CASSPGQRLWVNEQFF. As DNA, the CDR3 is TGTGCCAGCAGCCCCGGCCAGCGGCTTTGGGTCAATGAGCAGTTCTTC.

This clone was observed a single time. This chain joins TRBV18 and TRBJ1-1, with D possibly matching TRBD1 (5 bases). V was trimmed by 4 bases and J by 4 bases, leaving 10 bases between them. Germline V gene data show CDR1 as KGHSH and CDR2 as LQKENI. The CDR3 loop spans 13 amino acids. The CDR3: CASSQQAATEAFF. The CDR3 region has the DNA TGTGCCAGCTCACAACAGGCCGCCACTGAAGCTTTCTTT.

The rearrangement joins TRBV19 to TRBJ2-4; TRBD2 matches 10 bases. V lost 5 bases to trimming and J lost 4 bases; unmatched junction nucleotides: 11. CDR1 and CDR2 (germline): LNHDA, SQIVND (reference sequence). The length of the CDR3 is 17 residues. The CDR3 nucleotides read TGTGCCAGTAGTCCCGTGAGAGCGGGGGGGTTTAAAAACATTCAGTACTTC. Residues: CASSPVRAGGFKNIQYF.

The V call is TRBV10-3, the J call TRBJ2-5; D unclear. The CDR3 spans 12 residues. Germline CDR1 ENHRY, CDR2 SYGVKD. Trimming pared 4 bases from V and 2 bases from J, leaving 5 bases between. The CDR3 DNA follows: TGTGCCATCAGTGCCCTTCAAGAGACCCAGTACTTC. Translating it yields CAISALQETQYF.

The chain uses TRBV6-5 and TRBJ1-2; TRBD1 matches 8 bases. The CDR3 covers 14 residues. Trimming took 6 bases from V and 2 from J; bases not matched to a gene: 5. Per the germline V gene, CDR1 is MNHEY and CDR2 is SVGAGI. CDR3 amino acids: CASRTTGVNYGYTF. As DNA, the CDR3 is TGTGCCAGCAGAACGACAGGGGTAAACTATGGCTACACCTTC.

The genes are TRBV6-1 and TRBJ2-5, with D hard to call. In germline, CDR1 is MNHNS, CDR2 SASEGT. CDR3 size: 15 residues. V lost 1 base, J lost 2 bases, and 11 bases lay in between. DNA for the CDR3: TGTGCCAGCAGTGAAGTCTATACCGATCAAGAGACCCAGTACTTC. Encoded protein: CASSEVYTDQETQYF.

This chain connects TRBV4-3 to TRBJ1-1; TRBD1 matches at 9 bases. Germline V gene lookup returns CDR1 LGHNA and CDR2 YSLEER. Trimming took 1 base from V and 1 from J; bases not matched to a gene: 4. The CDR3 loop spans 16 amino acids. CDR3 sequence: CASSQGATGGNTEAFF. The CDR3 nucleotides are TGCGCCAGCAGCCAAGGGGCGACAGGGGGGAACACTGAAGCTTTCTTT.

This rearrangement joins TRBV7-2 to TRBJ2-1; D is perhaps TRBD2 (7 bases). This CDR3 comprises 14 residues. Germline values: CDR1 SGHTA, CDR2 FQGNSA. Trimming pared 0 bases from V and 10 bases from J, leaving 13 bases between. The CDR3 reads CASSLAGGPREQFF. The DNA for the CDR3 is TGTGCCAGCAGCTTAGCGGGGGGGCCAAGGGAGCAGTTCTTC.

The chain joins TRBV6-1 to TRBJ2-2, with TRBD1 identical over 9 bases. The CDR3 spans 16 residues. J lost 6 bases, V lost 4 bases, and 9 bases had no gene match. Germline lookup yields CDR1 MNHNS and CDR2 SASEGT. The CDR3 bases are TGTGCCAGCAGTGTTGGGACAGGGTATATGGCCGGGGAGCTGTTTTTT. Its translation is CASSVGTGYMAGELFF.

This clone was seen only a few times. This rearrangement joins TRBV7-8 to TRBJ1-5, with D perhaps TRBD1 (6 bases). This CDR3 has 14 residues. Trimming removed 5 bases from V and 4 bases from J, with 12 bases in between. Germline-derived CDR1 and CDR2 are SGHVS and FQNEAQ. The CDR3 spells CASSLDRLNQPQHF. DNA for the CDR3: TGTGCCAGCAGCCTCGACAGGCTGAATCAGCCCCAGCATTTT.

This chain links TRBV4-1 with TRBJ1-2; weak D call: TRBD1 (6 bases). Looked up from germline, CDR1 is MGHRA and CDR2 is YSYEKL. CDR3 length equals 15 residues. Trimming stripped 1 base from V and 2 bases from J, with 11 bases between. The DNA of the CDR3 is TGCGCCAGCAGCCAAGCCTCCACAGGGAACTATGGCTACACCTTC. This translates into CASSQASTGNYGYTF.

The gene calls are TRBV3-1 (or the pseudogene TRBV3-2) and TRBJ2-4, with D uncertain. V dropped 0 bases and J dropped 1 base, with 10 bases sitting between them. Germline CDR1 reads LGHDT; CDR2 reads YNNKEL (reference sequence). The CDR3 is 16 amino acids. The CDR3 nucleotides are TGTGCCAGCAGCCAAGATAGTCAAGCGGCCAAAAACATTCAGTACTTC. Amino acid sequence: CASSQDSQAAKNIQYF.

As for this clone: Other DNA sequences from this sample encode an identical CDR3 as well. The rearrangement links TRBV3-1 (or the pseudogene TRBV3-2) to TRBJ1-6, with D tentatively TRBD1 (6 bases). The CDR3 contains 14 residues. Germline V gene sequence: CDR1 LGHDT, CDR2 YNNKEL (reference sequence). V was pared by 8 bases and J by 11 bases, with 19 bases between. CDR3 DNA: TGTGCCAGCCGGGGGGGAGGGGGGGTGACACCCCTCCACTTT. Translated, it gives CASRGGGGVTPLHF.